This TCR beta chain was documented in a study of blood T cell repertoires in COVID-19. Across the study: Acute and convalescent COVID-19 specimens originated in the United States, Italy and Spain.

The table came from immunoSEQ multiplex PCR; TCRdb's copy has only in-frame clones and leaves some out. Of roughly 61,000 clones listed, more than 60% are singletons. The CDR3 contains 13 residues. V lost 3 bases, J lost 10 bases, and 3 bases stayed unmatched. Germline lookup yields CDR1 LGHDT and CDR2 YNNKEL (reference sequence). This clone came up a few times. The chain uses TRBV3-1 (or the pseudogene TRBV3-2) and TRBJ1-6, with 7 nucleotides matching TRBD1. This clonotype was sampled from a woman aged 70 to 79 with acute or convalescent COVID-19. The sample taken for sequencing was peripheral blood. The CDR3 coding sequence is TGTGCCAGCAGCCAGGGACAGAAGTCACCCCTCCACTTT. The encoded protein is CASSQGQKSPLHF.